These 4 T cell receptor beta chains were all obtained from the same sample, sequenced in a study of post-analysis software for immune sequencing data. Study-wide results and limits: Roughly five TRBV segments appeared more often in patients than in controls, and TRBV5-6, TRBV5-1 and TRBV20-1 were among these.

Each TCR beta cDNA library carried unique molecular identifiers. TCRdb analysed the PCR reads with MiXCR anew, one entry per CDR3 protein. Of roughly 730,000 distinct CDR3 sequences in the sample, roughly 27% were seen once. For these TCRs, the target antigens are not known. The source material was blood. These receptors originate from a girl under 18 with multiple sclerosis.

The V call is TRBV12-3 or TRBV12-4, the J call TRBJ1-4; TRBD1 matches at 9 bases. The J segment lost 10 bases and the V segment lost 6 bases, leaving 6 bases of the junction unmatched. This CDR3 is 13 amino acids long. As DNA, the CDR3 is TGTGCCAGCAGCGGGACAGGGCGGGGAAAACTGTTTTTT. Amino acids: CASSGTGRGKLFF.

This clonotype appeared a few times. V and J are TRBV18 and TRBJ2-3; D may be TRBD1 or TRBD2 (5 bases each). V was shortened by 4 bases and J by 3 bases, with 8 bases between the two germline ends. Germline V gene lookup returns CDR1 KGHSH and CDR2 LQKENI. The CDR3 is made up of 13 amino acids. The CDR3 loop is CASSRDETDTQYF. For the CDR3, the DNA is TGTGCCAGCTCACGGGACGAAACAGATACGCAGTATTTT.

This clonotype was detected only a few times. The chain has TRBV5-1 and TRBJ2-1, with D unresolved. CDR1 is SGHRS, CDR2 YFSETQ, per germline. The V end was cut by 1 base, the J end by 3 bases, with 11 bases between. The CDR3 length is 15 residues. CDR3 in amino acids: CASSLYLKSYNEQFF. In DNA, the CDR3 is TGCGCCAGCAGCTTGTATCTAAAAAGCTACAATGAGCAGTTCTTC.

This clonotype was seen a few times. This chain links TRBV13 with TRBJ2-1; the match to TRBD2 covers 7 bases. This CDR3 is built from 15 residues. V trimming: 5 bases; J trimming: 0 bases; junction bases outside the gene matches: 4. Germline CDR1 and CDR2: PRHDT and FYEKMQ (reference sequence). The CDR3 DNA sequence: TGTGCCAGCAGCGGCGGGGGTGCCTCCTACAATGAGCAGTTCTTC. The encoded protein is CASSGGGASYNEQFF.